This note documents a single TCR beta chain sequence. Unique molecular identifiers were included in an RNA-based 3' RACE TCR library. TCRdb reprocessed the 3' RACE reads via MiXCR and lists one record per CDR3 protein. There are roughly 16,000 distinct CDR3 sequences in the sample; roughly 3.4% occur only once, and about 4.8% lies in the top ten. This entry comes from a study of HIV-infected children after antiretroviral therapy interruption. About the study: Samples from the continuous-treatment group were taken at weeks 0, 48 and 150.

The treatment: PENTA 11 planned treatment interruption arm or continuous ART arm. Trimming took 4 bases from V and 2 from J, leaving 11 bases between them. CDR1 SEHNR and CDR2 FQNEAQ come from the germline V gene (reference sequence). The CDR3 is made up of 15 amino acids. This TCR was sampled from a child aged 2 to 17 with HIV. The source was CD45RA+ CD4+ T cells from PBMCs, collected from a donor given antiretroviral therapy, either interrupted or continuous. The sample's subset: naive CD4+ CD45RA+ CD45RO- T cells. J is TRBJ2-2 and V is TRBV7-9; D is possibly TRBD2 (6 bases). CDR3 nucleotide sequence: TGTGCCAGCAGCTCGGCCGGGACTAACACCGGGGAGCTGTTTTTT. It yields the protein CASSSAGTNTGELFF.